The subject of this entry is one TCR beta chain. Its antigen is still unknown. This entry belongs to a study of CD8 T cells in ankylosing spondylitis. General observations from the study: Prior literature has documented some motif variants in synovial fluid and blood from reactive arthritis. Reportedly, disease-linked clones are significantly enriched in ankylosing spondylitis patients' matched synovial fluid. Ankylosing spondylitis blood seemed to carry a telltale TCR beta motif made of about 8 highly homologous variants.

The CDR3 has 15 amino acids. V dropped 3 bases and J dropped 9; count of bases not matched to a gene: 9. CDR1 SGHTA and CDR2 FQGNSA come from the germline V gene. TCRdb reprocessed the 5' RACE reads with MiXCR, giving one entry per CDR3 protein. This table has a few hundred thousand distinct CDR3 sequences, 15% to 20% appearing once. The sample comprised blood, either unsorted or a sorted T cell fraction (not recorded which). V and J are TRBV7-2 and TRBJ1-5; 9 positions match TRBD1. The receptor was derived from a male donor with ankylosing spondylitis. As DNA, the CDR3 is TGTGCCAGCAGCTTGGGGGGACAGGGTTTGGTGCCCCAGCATTTT. This translates into CASSLGGQGLVPQHF.